This passage covers 19 T cell receptor beta chains from one sample sequenced in a study of blood T cell repertoires in COVID-19. TCRdb keeps only in-frame clones here, not all; method: immunoSEQ multiplex PCR. Here the sample spans over 85,000 clones, 75% to 90% being singletons. The sample was peripheral blood. The receptors originated from a human donor in a cohort sampled during active COVID-19.

J is TRBJ1-1 and V is TRBV28, with D possibly matching TRBD1 (6 bases). V dropped 6 bases and J dropped 1 base, with 12 bases sitting between them. The CDR3 is 14 amino acids. Germline loops: CDR1 MDHEN, CDR2 SYDVKM. The CDR3 here is CASRSGTPNTEAFF. In DNA, the CDR3 is TGTGCCAGCAGATCCGGGACACCGAACACTGAAGCTTTCTTT.

The chain recombines TRBV7-2 with TRBJ2-2; the match to TRBD2 covers 8 bases. Germline V lookup: CDR1 SGHTA, CDR2 FQGNSA. CDR3 size: 15 residues. The J segment lost 4 bases and the V segment lost 5 bases, leaving 6 bases of the junction unmatched. CDR3 residues: CASSQTGGVTGELFF. Here the CDR3 DNA reads TGTGCCAGCAGCCAAACCGGGGGGGTCACCGGGGAGCTGTTTTTT.

V is TRBV9 and J is TRBJ1-2; perhaps TRBD1 as D (6 bases). Deletions cut 4 bases from V and 6 bases from J, with 13 bases between. The CDR3 loop spans 13 amino acids. The germline V gene encodes CDR1 SGDLS and CDR2 YYNGEE. The CDR3 region has the DNA TGTGCCAGCAGCCCCGACAGGTTTAATGGCTACACCTTC. This encodes CASSPDRFNGYTF.

The chain is built from TRBV20-1 and TRBJ1-1; D is ambiguous. The V end lost 6 bases, the J end lost 6 bases, and 11 bases lay between the germline ends. The length of the CDR3 is 11 residues. Germline V gene lookup returns CDR1 DFQATT and CDR2 SNEGSKA (reference sequence). The CDR3 spells CSARRDPEAFF. The CDR3 DNA reads TGCAGTGCCCGACGGGATCCTGAAGCTTTCTTT.

This rearrangement joins TRBV30 to TRBJ2-1, with TRBD2 matching 14 bases. This CDR3 comprises 16 residues. Germline values: CDR1 GTSNPN, CDR2 SVGIG (reference sequence). The V gene end was trimmed by 2 bases and the J gene end by 4 bases; junction bases not matched to a gene: 4. The CDR3 sequence: CAWSSRTSGGYNEQFF. In DNA, the CDR3 is TGTGCCTGGAGTTCCAGGACTAGCGGGGGGTACAATGAGCAGTTCTTC. The full variable domain, rest sourced from reference TRBV30 and TRBJ2-1, is SQTIHQWPATLVQPVGSPLSLECTVEGTSNPNLYWYRQAAGRGLQLLFYSVGIGQISSEVPQNLSASRPQDRQFILSSKKLLLSDSGFYLCAWSSRTSGGYNEQFFGPGTRLTVL.

CDR3 protein: CASSVGVWGASDTQYF. The CDR3 DNA follows: TGTGCCAGCAGCGTAGGAGTGTGGGGAGCTTCAGATACGCAGTATTTT. The chain couples TRBV9 to TRBJ2-3; a weak D match, TRBD2 (5 bases). The CDR3 has 16 amino acids. V dropped 0 bases and J dropped 4 bases, with 15 bases sitting between them. CDR1 and CDR2 (germline): SGDLS, YYNGEE.

The gene calls are TRBV7-2 and TRBJ1-2; a weak D match, TRBD1 (6 bases). V was pared by 4 bases and J by 8 bases, with 14 bases between. CDR3 size: 13 residues. Germline CDR1 is SGHTA and CDR2 is FQGNSA. CDR3 nucleotides: TGTGCCAGCAGCTCCGAAGGGGGTTCGGGCTACACCTTC. Translated, it gives CASSSEGGSGYTF.

The V call is TRBV19, the J call TRBJ2-3; D is possibly TRBD2 (6 bases). The CDR3 extends over 16 amino acids. Looked up from germline, CDR1 is LNHDA and CDR2 is SQIVND (reference sequence). V gave up 1 base and J gave up 1 base, with 12 bases separating them. CDR3 in DNA: TGTGCCAGTAGTATAGGGCGGGGCGTTCGCACAGATACGCAGTATTTT. It specifies CASSIGRGVRTDTQYF.

J is TRBJ1-2 and V is TRBV15; tentatively, D is TRBD1 (5 bases). Trimming pared 0 bases from V and 8 bases from J, leaving 16 bases between. The length of the CDR3 is 15 residues. In germline, CDR1 is LNHNV, CDR2 YYDKDF (reference sequence). CDR3 region: CATSRDSLQDDGYTF. CDR3 sequence (DNA): TGTGCCACCAGCAGAGACTCCCTACAGGATGACGGCTACACCTTC.

This chain connects TRBV7-2 to TRBJ2-7, with TRBD1 as a possible D gene (6 bases). V lost 7 bases and J lost 2, with 18 bases in between. Germline loops: CDR1 SGHTA, CDR2 FQGNSA. The CDR3 is made up of 15 amino acids. The CDR3 nucleotides are TGTGCCAGCAACCCACCTACAGGGAGCACCTACGAGCAGTACTTC. Its translation is CASNPPTGSTYEQYF.

This chain joins TRBV19 and TRBJ1-3, with TRBD1 matching 9 bases. Unmatched junction bases numbered 4, after V lost 1 base and J lost 0 bases. The V gene's germline CDR1 is LNHDA and CDR2 SQIVND (reference sequence). The CDR3 length is 17 residues. CDR3 loop: CASSIGLTGGSGNTIYF. In DNA, the CDR3 is TGTGCCAGTAGTATAGGTTTGACAGGGGGCTCTGGAAACACCATATATTTT. The full variable domain, rest sourced from reference TRBV19 and TRBJ1-3, is DGGITQSPKYLFRKEGQNVTLSCEQNLNHDAMYWYRQDPGQGLRLIYYSQIVNDFQKGDIAEGYSVSREKKESFPLTVTSAQKNPTAFYLCASSIGLTGGSGNTIYFGEGSWLTVV.

The J gene is TRBJ1-2, the V gene TRBV5-1; 7 nucleotides line up with TRBD1. V lost 0 bases and J lost 3; bases outside the gene matches: 5. Germline CDR1 is SGHRS and CDR2 is YFSETQ. CDR3 size: 15 residues. The CDR3 coding sequence is TGCGCCAGCAGCTTGGGACAGGGAAGAGACTATGGCTACACCTTC. This sequence encodes CASSLGQGRDYGYTF.

V usage is TRBV3-1 (or the pseudogene TRBV3-2) and J usage is TRBJ2-7; D is unclear. Germline CDR1 LGHDT, CDR2 YNNKEL (reference sequence). V shed 0 bases and J shed 2 bases, with 11 bases lying between them. The CDR3 length is 15 residues. The CDR3 bases are TGTGCCAGCAGCCAAGATCCGCGACAAGCCTACGAGCAGTACTTC. Amino acid sequence: CASSQDPRQAYEQYF.

This chain joins TRBV6-1 and TRBJ1-6, with 10 bases matching TRBD1. This CDR3 region has 18 residues. From germline, CDR1 is MNHNS and CDR2 SASEGT. V gave up 2 bases and J gave up 1 base; unmatched junction bases: 5. CDR3 protein: CASSEMGQGMSYNSPLHF. The CDR3 DNA reads TGTGCCAGCAGTGAAATGGGACAGGGGATGTCCTATAATTCACCCCTCCACTTT.

The rearrangement uses TRBV3-1 (or the pseudogene TRBV3-2) and TRBJ1-1; 9 bases are shared with TRBD1. The CDR3 is 13 amino acids. In germline, CDR1 is LGHDT, CDR2 YNNKEL (reference sequence). V gave up 4 bases and J gave up 7 bases; unmatched junction bases: 4. In DNA, the CDR3 is TGTGCCAGCAGCCGGACAGGGGCGCATGAAGCTTTCTTT. Its protein product is CASSRTGAHEAFF.

The chain links TRBV7-6 to TRBJ1-6; the match to TRBD1 covers 8 bases. This CDR3 is 15 amino acids long. Trimming removed 7 bases from V and 9 bases from J; junction bases left unmatched: 11. The germline V gene encodes CDR1 SGHVS and CDR2 FNYEAQ. The CDR3 protein is CASTSGTGEGSPLHF. DNA for the CDR3: TGTGCCAGCACCTCGGGGACAGGAGAGGGTTCACCCCTCCACTTT.

Remarks on this clone: In the same sample, other DNA sequences code for this CDR3. V gene TRBV9 combines with J gene TRBJ2-5, with TRBD2 matching 7 bases. V lost 0 bases, J lost 5 bases, and 4 bases stayed unmatched. The CDR3 is 14 amino acids. Germline CDR1 SGDLS, CDR2 YYNGEE. For the CDR3, the DNA is TGTGCCAGCAGCGTAGGGAGGGGAGGGGAGACCCAGTACTTC. Translated: CASSVGRGGETQYF.

This clone was seen a few times. The gene calls are TRBV7-2 and TRBJ2-2; 7 nucleotides align to TRBD2. V was clipped by 2 bases and J by 6 bases; unmatched bases: 9. There are 16 residues in the CDR3. Germline V lookup: CDR1 SGHTA, CDR2 FQGNSA. For the CDR3, the DNA is TGTGCCAGCAGCTTATTAGGACTAGTATCTTCCGGGGAGCTGTTTTTT. Translating it yields CASSLLGLVSSGELFF.

This chain joins TRBV4-3 and TRBJ2-3; 10 bases agree with TRBD1. J gave up 3 bases and V 2 bases, and 5 bases lay outside the gene matches. Germline lookup yields CDR1 LGHNA and CDR2 YSLEER. The CDR3 consists of 16 residues. CDR3 in DNA: TGCGCCAGCAGCCAACACGGGACAGGGGTGACAGATACGCAGTATTTT. Amino acids: CASSQHGTGVTDTQYF.